This T cell receptor beta chain was sequenced in a study of brain T cells in children with intractable seizures (dated by TCRdb to 2020 to 2022). Study-level background: Resected brain tissue from some 53 pediatric epilepsy surgery cases was initially screened for immune gene transcripts with a NanoString immunology panel. Among the roughly twelve selected surgery cases, pre-surgery blood was additionally sequenced for eight, leaving four cases with brain tissue only.

The immunoSEQ assay was applied to genomic DNA to generate the TCR beta chain sequences. From the authors' description of their analysis: CDR3 sequences that did not begin with the conserved framework cysteine at position 104 were removed manually. Clonality was calculated as one minus the normalized Shannon's Diversity Index, with values ranging from 0 (maximal diversity) to 1 (oligoclonal). Chi-squared comparison-of-proportions tests assessed whether the same CDR3 differed in frequency between samples, such as brain versus blood. Public clonotypes were found through immuneACCESS searches, while the VDJdb browser was used to judge similarity to known antiviral clonotypes. TCRdb carries this immuneACCESS record with in-frame sequences only. Its versions omit some clonotypes, under half of them owing to an unresolved V gene in the studies checked, with the rest unexplained. That table gives V, J and clone size, and the DNA gave D and trimming. This sample comprises about 350,000 clones, nearly 95% of them detected only once. The ten most abundant clones make up 5% to 7% of the sample.

Unmatched junction bases come to 0, with V trimmed by 3 bases and J by 1 base. Counted from cysteine to phenylalanine, this CDR3 has 15 amino acids. Solely the CDR3 DNA is kept, with 45 bases framed from the first base. From a lookup of the germline V gene, CDR1 and CDR2 are SGDLS and YYNGEE. To note about this clone: The clone's antigen remains unknown. Base qualities are not provided; no much larger clone lies one nucleotide away.

Overall results and qualifications from the work: Viral specificity was inferred only from CDR3 sequence similarity, and patients' HCMV serostatus was unknown. Because pre- and post-surgery blood were sequenced to different depths, clones absent from the pre-surgery sample may reflect undersampling.

Sample time point, as interpreted from the label and publication: blood from clinic visit 5 months post-surgery; TSC patient then seizure free. The surgery cases showing the highest brain T cell transcript signatures were chosen for TCR beta chain sequencing of brain tissue and, when available, of blood. Before surgery, the patients had been given at least one anti-epileptic drug. The TCR-sequenced patients were children whose drug-resistant epilepsy was caused by tuberous sclerosis complex, focal cortical dysplasia, Rasmussen encephalitis or hemimegalencephaly. The Monarch genomic DNA purification kit was used to extract bulk genomic DNA from unsorted brain tissue and whole blood.

The clonotype originates from a boy in the first two years of life with tuberous sclerosis and intractable seizures. The chain links TRBV9 with TRBJ2-1, and TRBD2 matches 11 of the central bases. Sequenced material: peripheral blood, taken about 5 months after surgery. The CDR3 here reads CASSGLAGSYNEQFF. The bases read TGTGCCAGCAGCGGACTAGCGGGATCCTACAATGAGCAGTTCTTC. Here the CDR3 is joined to the reference TRBV9 and TRBJ2-1 genes, and the full variable domain is: DSGVTQTPKHLITATGQRVTLRCSPRSGDLSVYWYQQSLDQGLQFLIQYYNGEERAKGNILERFSAQQFPDLHSELNLSSLELGDSALYFCASSGLAGSYNEQFFGPGTRLTVL.